Each of the 18 T cell receptor beta chains below was sequenced from the same sample in a study of blood T cell repertoires in COVID-19. Generated by immunoSEQ multiplex PCR, the TCRdb table keeps only in-frame clones and is missing some. The table has 60,000 or so clones, roughly 86% seen once. The sequencing input was peripheral blood. The source is a man in his fifties or sixties with acute or convalescent COVID-19.

The V gene is TRBV6-2 or TRBV6-3, the J gene TRBJ1-1; no firm D call. The CDR3 contains 13 residues. V was trimmed by 2 bases and J by 3 bases, leaving 7 bases between them. Germline loops: CDR1 MNHEY, CDR2 SVGEGT. CDR3 in amino acids: CASSYAVDTEAFF. CDR3 DNA: TGTGCCAGCAGTTACGCCGTAGACACTGAAGCTTTCTTT.

V usage is TRBV5-1 and J usage is TRBJ1-5; tentatively, D is TRBD1 (6 bases). V lost 1 base and J 0 bases, leaving 8 bases between the germline ends. The CDR3 loop spans 15 amino acids. CDR1 is SGHRS and CDR2 is YFSETQ in the germline V gene. The CDR3 sequence: CASSLTGNSNQPQHF. The CDR3 DNA sequence: TGCGCCAGCAGCTTGACAGGGAATAGCAATCAGCCCCAGCATTTT.

The sample holds a few counts of this clone. This chain uses TRBV7-2 with TRBJ1-4; D not certain. V dropped 1 base and J dropped 6 bases, with 9 bases sitting between them. The CDR3 extends over 14 amino acids. Per the germline V gene, CDR1 is SGHTA and CDR2 is FQGNSA. The CDR3 protein is CASSLGRSHEKLFF. Written as DNA, the CDR3 is TGTGCCAGCAGCTTAGGCCGGTCCCATGAAAAACTGTTTTTT.

The J gene is TRBJ1-1, the V gene TRBV20-1; D remains ambiguous. The CDR3 spans 11 residues. Germline V CDR1 and CDR2: DFQATT, SNEGSKA (reference sequence). Trimming left V 0 bases short and J 8 bases short, with 7 bases between. Written as DNA, the CDR3 is TGCAGTGCTAGAGAAAGTGGCGAAGCTTTCTTT. The encoded protein is CSARESGEAFF.

This chain joins TRBV12-5 and TRBJ1-1; D call uncertain. Trimming took 1 base from V and 1 from J, leaving 7 bases between them. The CDR3 is 14 residues long. Germline-derived CDR1 and CDR2 are LGHNT and FRNRAP. The CDR3: CASGLGQGNTEAFF. The CDR3 DNA follows: TGTGCTAGTGGTTTGGGACAAGGGAACACTGAAGCTTTCTTT.

The chain uses TRBV6-1 and TRBJ1-2; D may be TRBD1 (5 bases). Between the trimmed V and J ends, which lost 8 bases and 5 bases, there was a span of 27 bases. This CDR3 is built from 17 residues. Germline CDR1 and CDR2: MNHNS and SASEGT. This CDR3 reads CASGGRRGGLGFYGYTF. CDR3 bases: TGTGCCAGCGGTGGAAGGAGGGGAGGCTTGGGTTTTTATGGCTACACCTTC.

This clone was seen only once. The chain has TRBV4-3 and TRBJ2-2, with 7 bases lining up with TRBD2. The V gene's germline CDR1 is LGHNA and CDR2 YSLEER. After removal of 0 bases from V and 5 bases from J, the junction contained 18 bases not matched to a gene. The CDR3 runs 20 residues. CDR3 amino acids: CASSQDIYHTSAEQTGELFF. CDR3 coding DNA: TGCGCCAGCAGCCAAGATATATATCATACTAGCGCCGAACAGACCGGGGAGCTGTTTTTT.

The V call is TRBV7-9, the J call TRBJ2-3, with a tentative D call TRBD2 (6 bases). Deletions cut 5 bases from V and 0 bases from J, with 15 bases between. Per the germline V gene, CDR1 is SEHNR and CDR2 is FQNEAQ (reference sequence). The CDR3 loop spans 16 amino acids. In nucleotides, the CDR3 is TGTGCCAGCAGCCTAACAGGAGGGTCTAGCACAGATACGCAGTATTTT. It codes for CASSLTGGSSTDTQYF.

This chain uses TRBV6-6 with TRBJ2-7, with D possibly matching TRBD2 (5 bases). From germline, CDR1 is MNHNY and CDR2 SVGAGI (reference sequence). The CDR3 loop spans 15 amino acids. V lost 2 bases and J lost 2, with 13 bases in between. The CDR3 reads CASSYSGPRPYEQYF. CDR3 bases: TGTGCCAGCAGTTACAGCGGCCCAAGACCCTACGAGCAGTACTTC.

V is TRBV6-5 and J is TRBJ1-1; D unclear. Trimming shortened V by 4 bases and J by 1 base, and 10 bases separated the two germline ends. Germline V gene sequence: CDR1 MNHEY, CDR2 SVGAGI. The length of the CDR3 is 14 residues. In DNA, the CDR3 is TGTGCCAGCAGTTCCTCCGTCGGGAACACTGAAGCTTTCTTT. Amino acids: CASSSSVGNTEAFF.

This rearrangement joins TRBV18 to TRBJ2-1, with 14 nucleotides matching TRBD2. The CDR3 has 16 residues. Trimming removed 0 bases from V and 6 bases from J; junction bases left unmatched: 1. Germline V lookup: CDR1 KGHSH, CDR2 LQKENI. CDR3 nucleotides: TGTGCCAGCTCACCACCGGGACTAGCGGGGGTCAATGAGCAGTTCTTC. Amino acids: CASSPPGLAGVNEQFF.

This chain uses TRBV11-2 with TRBJ2-5, with 8 bases that match TRBD2. The CDR3 extends over 15 amino acids. The germline CDR1 and CDR2 sequences are SGHAT and FQNNGV. The V and J ends lost 1 base and 2 bases, in that order; junction bases with no gene match: 3. This chain's CDR3 is CASSLASGFQETQYF. CDR3 bases: TGTGCCAGCAGCTTAGCTAGCGGGTTTCAAGAGACCCAGTACTTC.

The chain joins TRBV18 to TRBJ2-5, with a tentative D call TRBD2 (5 bases). Germline lookup yields CDR1 KGHSH and CDR2 LQKENI. The CDR3 totals 15 residues. With 6 bases removed from V and 5 bases from J, the gap between germline ends came to 19 bases. The CDR3 region is CASSSGGQVVETQYF. As DNA, the CDR3 is TGTGCCAGCTCCTCTGGAGGCCAGGTCGTTGAGACCCAGTACTTC.

V and J are TRBV19 and TRBJ1-4; 8 positions agree with TRBD1. Trimming removed 6 bases from V and 6 bases from J; junction bases left unmatched: 9. The CDR3 is made up of 15 amino acids. From germline, CDR1 is LNHDA and CDR2 SQIVND (reference sequence). The CDR3 spells CASRTDRVGDEKLFF. The CDR3 nucleotides read TGTGCCAGTAGAACGGACAGGGTAGGGGATGAAAAACTGTTTTTT.

The genes are TRBV7-2 and TRBJ1-4, with a tentative D call TRBD1 (5 bases). V was pared by 2 bases and J by 7 bases, with 11 bases between. Germline loops: CDR1 SGHTA, CDR2 FQGNSA. The CDR3 spans 14 residues. CDR3 coding DNA: TGTGCCAGCAGCTTAACAGGTCGCTCTGAAAAACTGTTTTTT. Translating gives CASSLTGRSEKLFF.

The chain joins TRBV7-2 to TRBJ2-5, with 9 bases matching TRBD1. V lost 4 bases to trimming and J lost 3 bases; unmatched junction nucleotides: 3. Germline CDR1 and CDR2: SGHTA and FQGNSA. The CDR3 totals 14 residues. The CDR3 protein is CASSSRTGEETQYF. The CDR3 DNA follows: TGTGCCAGCAGCTCCCGGACAGGGGAAGAGACCCAGTACTTC.

The chain employs TRBV28 and TRBJ1-6, with D tentatively TRBD1 (6 bases). Trimming left V 5 bases short and J 6 bases short, with 14 bases between. Per the germline V gene, CDR1 is MDHEN and CDR2 is SYDVKM. The CDR3 has 15 amino acids. This chain's CDR3 is CASSPQGPLNSPLHF. The DNA of the CDR3 is TGTGCCAGCAGTCCACAGGGACCCCTTAATTCACCCCTCCACTTT.

This chain connects TRBV7-2 to TRBJ1-2; 7 bases line up with TRBD1. Trimming cost V 5 bases and J 5 bases; bases outside gene matches: 5. Germline V lookup: CDR1 SGHTA, CDR2 FQGNSA. The CDR3 totals 13 residues. The chain's CDR3 is CASSALTGYGYTF. The CDR3 nucleotides read TGTGCCAGCAGCGCGTTGACAGGGTATGGCTACACCTTC. Supplemented by reference TRBV7-2 and TRBJ1-2, the full variable domain reads GAGVSQSPSNKVTEKGKDVELRCDPISGHTALYWYRQSLGQGLEFLIYFQGNSAPDKSGLPSDRFSAERTGGSVSTLTIQRTQQEDSAVYLCASSALTGYGYTFGSGTRLTVV.